The 23 T cell receptor beta chains below were found in one sample sequenced in a study of blood T cells in healthy people across ages. With a J-beta primer mix and a sample-barcoded 5' primer, a second PCR ran about 6 to 11 cycles. TCRdb independently ran MiXCR on the 5' RACE reads; one entry per CDR3 protein. The sample gives fewer than 800,000 distinct CDR3 sequences, around 48% of which show up once; 30% to 35% is in the top ten. The sequencing sample was made of blood. The origin of the receptors is a woman aged 55-70 years in good health.

The rearrangement links TRBV20-1 to TRBJ2-5; the match to TRBD1 covers 9 bases. Trimming took 2 bases from V and 4 from J; bases not matched to a gene: 8. Germline values: CDR1 DFQATT, CDR2 SNEGSKA (reference sequence). CDR3 length: 15 residues. As DNA, the CDR3 is TGCAGTGCTAGAACCGGGACAGGGTCCCGAGAGACCCAGTACTTC. It yields the protein CSARTGTGSRETQYF.

The chain joins TRBV2 to TRBJ2-7, with 7 nucleotides matching TRBD2. CDR3 size: 14 residues. V lost 6 bases and J lost 4; bases outside the gene matches: 9. Germline CDR1 SNHLY, CDR2 FYNNEI. CDR3 DNA sequence: TGTGCCAGCAGAGCTAGCGGCCCGGTATACGAGCAGTACTTC. Its translation is CASRASGPVYEQYF.

This clonotype was recorded only once. V is TRBV20-1 and J is TRBJ1-6; D perhaps matches TRBD1 (6 bases). V was cut by 5 bases and J by 10 bases, with 18 bases left in between. Germline assignment: CDR1 DFQATT and CDR2 SNEGSKA (reference sequence). The CDR3 runs 14 residues. CDR3 loop: CSAVGAGEGSPLHF. DNA for the CDR3: TGCAGTGCTGTGGGGGCAGGAGAGGGGTCACCCCTCCACTTT.

The table lists this clonotype with a few counts. The chain has TRBV7-2 and TRBJ2-3; D perhaps matches TRBD1 (5 bases). This CDR3 has 13 amino acids. The V gene's germline CDR1 is SGHTA and CDR2 FQGNSA. With 4 bases removed from V and 4 bases from J, the gap between germline ends came to 9 bases. CDR3 DNA: TGTGCCAGCAGCTCCCAGGGCCCAGATACGCAGTATTTT. This translates into CASSSQGPDTQYF. The variable domain in full, completed from reference TRBV7-2 and TRBJ2-3, reads GAGVSQSPSNKVTEKGKDVELRCDPISGHTALYWYRQSLGQGLEFLIYFQGNSAPDKSGLPSDRFSAERTGGSVSTLTIQRTQQEDSAVYLCASSSQGPDTQYFGPGTRLTVL.

The rearrangement uses TRBV5-1 and TRBJ1-4, with 9 bases aligning to TRBD1. J was trimmed by 14 bases and V by 3 bases; bases with no gene match: 11. In germline, CDR1 is SGHRS, CDR2 YFSETQ. The length of the CDR3 is 14 residues. In nucleotides, the CDR3 is TGCGCCAGCAGCTACACAAATTCCGGGACAGGGCTGTTTTTT. This encodes CASSYTNSGTGLFF. Drawing the rest from reference TRBV5-1 and TRBJ1-4, the complete variable domain is KAGVTQTPRYLIKTRGQQVTLSCSPISGHRSVSWYQQTPGQGLQFLFEYFSETQRNKGNFPGRFSGRQFSNSRSEMNVSTLELGDSALYLCASSYTNSGTGLFFGSGTQLSVL.

This clonotype was seen more than once but under ten times. V and J are TRBV5-6 and TRBJ2-4; D not resolved. The CDR3 covers 15 residues. Germline lookup yields CDR1 SGHDT and CDR2 YYEEEE. V lost 5 bases, J lost 4 bases, and 16 bases lay in between. The CDR3 loop is CASSQMVVGKNIQYF. CDR3 nucleotide sequence: TGTGCCAGCAGTCAAATGGTGGTGGGTAAAAACATTCAGTACTTC.

The rearrangement links TRBV12-3 or TRBV12-4 to TRBJ2-7, with D maybe TRBD1 (5 bases). V gave up 6 bases and J gave up 6 bases, with 9 bases separating them. This CDR3 is 11 amino acids long. Here the CDR3 DNA reads TGTGCCAGCAGGCATGGGGCCGAGCAGTACTTC. Translation: CASRHGAEQYF.

The chain carries TRBV12-3 or TRBV12-4 and TRBJ2-6; D is possibly TRBD1 (5 bases). Trimming stripped 1 base from V and 2 bases from J, with 12 bases between. CDR3 size: 17 residues. The CDR3: CASSLGGRAAGANVLTF. The CDR3 DNA is TGTGCCAGCAGTTTAGGGGGCAGGGCGGCTGGGGCCAACGTCCTGACTTTC.

With respect to this clonotype: One end of the junction does not line up with germline, which may come from a read error. The rearrangement links TRBV3-1 to TRBJ2-1; TRBD2 aligns across 12 bases. The CDR3 is 17 amino acids. The germline gives CDR1 LGHDT, CDR2 YNNKEL (reference sequence). DNA of the CDR3: TGTGCCGGCAGCCAACCAAGGACTAGCGGGAATTTAAATGAGCAGTTCTTC. Protein: CAGSQPRTSGNLNEQFF.

The chain joins TRBV4-2 to TRBJ2-7; 10 bases fit TRBD1. Germline V gene sequence: CDR1 LGHNA, CDR2 YNFKEQ. The CDR3 spans 15 residues. The V and J ends lost 5 bases and 2 bases, in that order; junction bases with no gene match: 6. In nucleotides, the CDR3 is TGTGCCAGCAGCTACCGGGACAGGGGAGCCTACGAGCAGTACTTC. Amino acids: CASSYRDRGAYEQYF.

This chain connects TRBV5-6 to TRBJ1-5; D may be TRBD1 (6 bases). CDR3 length equals 17 residues. CDR1 SGHDT and CDR2 YYEEEE come from the germline V gene. Between the trimmed V and J ends, which lost 2 bases and 0 bases, there was a span of 15 bases. CDR3: CASSFDQGHFSNQPQHF. The CDR3, as DNA: TGTGCCAGCAGCTTTGACCAGGGACATTTTAGCAATCAGCCCCAGCATTTT.

This clonotype was picked up a small number of times. The chain recombines TRBV27 with TRBJ2-3; 14 bases agree with TRBD2. Germline CDR1 reads MNHEY; CDR2 reads SMNVEV (reference sequence). The CDR3 runs to 17 residues. V dropped 6 bases and J dropped 2; count of bases not matched to a gene: 7. Here the CDR3 reads CASSLGTSGRPTDTQYF. For the CDR3, the DNA is TGTGCCAGCAGCCTAGGGACTAGCGGGAGACCCACAGATACGCAGTATTTT.

This clonotype appeared a few times. The V gene is TRBV20-1, the J gene TRBJ2-7, with 8 bases identical to TRBD1. The CDR3 has 15 amino acids. Trimming removed 0 bases from V and 4 bases from J; junction bases left unmatched: 8. CDR1 is DFQATT, CDR2 SNEGSKA, per germline (reference sequence). CDR3 amino acids: CSARDPRQGAYEQYF. The CDR3 nucleotides are TGCAGTGCTAGAGACCCTAGGCAGGGGGCGTACGAGCAGTACTTC.

The chain is built from TRBV4-1 and TRBJ1-2; TRBD1 might be the D (6 bases). Germline CDR1 and CDR2: MGHRA and YSYEKL. V shed 6 bases and J shed 4 bases, with 18 bases lying between them. This CDR3 is 15 amino acids long. The CDR3 sequence is CASRPQGLRPYGYTF. The DNA for the CDR3 is TGCGCCAGCAGACCTCAGGGGTTGAGGCCCTATGGCTACACCTTC.

This clonotype was observed a single time. The chain links TRBV28 to TRBJ2-1; 7 nucleotides line up with TRBD1. Losses at the gene ends were 7 bases for V and 0 bases for J; bases not matched to a gene: 9. The germline V gene has CDR1 MDHEN and CDR2 SYDVKM. This CDR3 contains 16 residues. This CDR3 reads CASTRIDRDSYNEQFF. Written as DNA, the CDR3 is TGTGCCAGCACCCGAATAGACAGGGACTCCTACAATGAGCAGTTCTTC.

In this sample, this clonotype turned up a few times. The CDR3 sequence: CSVRTGGSYNEQFF. The CDR3 region has the DNA TGCAGCGTTCGAACAGGGGGCTCCTACAATGAGCAGTTCTTC. This rearrangement joins TRBV29-1 to TRBJ2-1, with 8 bases identical to TRBD1. This CDR3 has 14 amino acids. J was trimmed by 0 bases and V by 5 bases; bases with no gene match: 3. The germline V gene has CDR1 SQVTM and CDR2 ANQGSEA.

J is TRBJ2-3 and V is TRBV7-2; unclear D gene. Trimming pared 5 bases from V and 8 bases from J, leaving 17 bases between. The CDR3 runs to 14 residues. From germline, CDR1 is SGHTA and CDR2 FQGNSA. The CDR3 region has the DNA TGTGCCAGCAGCGTAAACCCCGCATTGGGTACGCAGTATTTT. Translated: CASSVNPALGTQYF.

DNA of the CDR3: TGCGCCAGCAGCGATACCGTTGCCGCGGGAGAGCAGTACTTC. It codes for CASSDTVAAGEQYF. The rearrangement joins TRBV5-1 to TRBJ2-7; TRBD2 is a possible D gene (6 bases). The V gene lost 4 bases and the J gene lost 7 bases, with 18 bases spanning the gap. The CDR3 has 14 residues. CDR1 and CDR2 from the germline V gene are SGHRS and YFSETQ.

V is TRBV29-1 and J is TRBJ2-7; D unclear. Deletions cut 4 bases from V and 2 bases from J, with 15 bases between. The CDR3 covers 14 residues. Germline V lookup: CDR1 SQVTM, CDR2 ANQGSEA. CDR3 loop: CSVVFGDRTYEQYF. DNA of the CDR3: TGCAGCGTTGTATTTGGGGATCGGACCTACGAGCAGTACTTC.

Here the CDR3 DNA reads TGTGCCAGCAGTTACGACAGGGGGAGCTCCTACGAGCAGTACTTC. It translates to CASSYDRGSSYEQYF. The chain joins TRBV12-3 or TRBV12-4 to TRBJ2-7; 9 nucleotides line up with TRBD1. The CDR3 spans 15 residues. Trimming took 4 bases from V and 0 from J; bases not matched to a gene: 4.

The rearrangement uses TRBV5-1 and TRBJ2-5; D is undetermined. Germline V gene lookup returns CDR1 SGHRS and CDR2 YFSETQ. Trimming took off 0 bases at V and 0 bases at J, with 6 bases between the two ends. This CDR3 comprises 14 residues. The chain's CDR3 is CASSLVPDQETQYF. The CDR3, as DNA: TGCGCCAGCAGCTTGGTGCCGGACCAAGAGACCCAGTACTTC.

In its sample, this clonotype was seen a few times. The genes are TRBV2 and TRBJ1-2; no reliable D call. CDR1 and CDR2 from the germline V gene are SNHLY and FYNNEI. The CDR3 is 12 amino acids. The V and J ends lost 5 bases and 1 base respectively, with 5 bases between them. The CDR3 nucleotides are TGTGCCAGCAGTAGTTTTAACTATGGCTACACCTTC. Residues: CASSSFNYGYTF.

The rearrangement links TRBV20-1 to TRBJ2-1, with D hard to call. Looked up from germline, CDR1 is DFQATT and CDR2 is SNEGSKA (reference sequence). The CDR3 is made up of 14 amino acids. V was pared by 6 bases and J by 5 bases, with 17 bases between. The DNA for the CDR3 is TGCAGTGCCCGCCGACGCGGAGCACACAATGAGCAGTTCTTC. Its protein is CSARRRGAHNEQFF.